This T cell receptor (beta chain) stems from a study of shared clonotypes between healthy human individuals. Study background: Serving as donors were two women and a few men, whose ages spanned 18 to 49. Study-wide results and limits: The naive CD4 repertoires of several donors were compared, and approximately 4.7% of clonotypes were shared.

The V and J ends lost 4 bases and 6 bases respectively, with 14 bases between them. The CDR3 totals 14 residues. The V gene's germline CDR1 is SGHRS and CDR2 YFSETQ. As for this clone: Its antigen is as yet unknown.

Clones were sequenced by immunoSEQ multiplex PCR, and TCRdb holds only the in-frame ones, with some missing. The repertoire holds 800,000 to 1,200,000 clones, with 75% to 85% as singletons. V gene TRBV5-1 combines with J gene TRBJ2-1; a possible D gene is TRBD2 (6 bases). The receptor comes from a man younger than 30 in good health. Some clones in this sample may be carry-over from other donors' samples. Source material: memory CD4+ T cells from PBMCs. This sample's subset: CD45RA-negative fraction. Here the CDR3 reads CASSSSGGLNEQFF. CDR3 sequence (DNA): TGCGCCAGCAGCAGTTCCGGGGGACTCAATGAGCAGTTCTTC.